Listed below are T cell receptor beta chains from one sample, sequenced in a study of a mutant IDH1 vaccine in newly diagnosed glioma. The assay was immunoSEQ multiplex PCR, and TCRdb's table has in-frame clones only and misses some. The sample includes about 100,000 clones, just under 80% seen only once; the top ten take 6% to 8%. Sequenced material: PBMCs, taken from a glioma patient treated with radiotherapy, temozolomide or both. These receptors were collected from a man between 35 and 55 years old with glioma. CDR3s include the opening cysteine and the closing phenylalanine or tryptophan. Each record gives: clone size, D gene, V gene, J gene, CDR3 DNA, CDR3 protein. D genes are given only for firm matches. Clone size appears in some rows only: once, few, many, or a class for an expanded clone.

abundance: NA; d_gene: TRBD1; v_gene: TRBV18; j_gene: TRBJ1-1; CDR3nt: TGTGCCAGCTCACGTACTGGACAGGGGAGAGGATTCAACACTGAAGCTTTCTTT; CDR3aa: CASSRTGQGRGFNTEAFF
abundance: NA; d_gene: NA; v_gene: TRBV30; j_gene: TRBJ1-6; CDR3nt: TGTGCCTGGAGTGTATTGAGGCGGATGAATTCACCCCTCCACTTT; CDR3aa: CAWSVLRRMNSPLHF
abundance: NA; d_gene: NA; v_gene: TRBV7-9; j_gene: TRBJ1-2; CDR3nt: TGTGCCAGCAGCTTAGGGGCCGAGAATGGCTACACCTTC; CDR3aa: CASSLGAENGYTF
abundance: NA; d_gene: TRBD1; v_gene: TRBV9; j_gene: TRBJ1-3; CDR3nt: TGTGCCAGCAGCGTTGCTTCGACAGGGGTCATTGGAAACACCATATATTTT; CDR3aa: CASSVASTGVIGNTIYF
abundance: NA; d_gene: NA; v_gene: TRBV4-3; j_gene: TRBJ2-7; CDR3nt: TGCGCCAGCAGCCCTTATGGAACAGGGTCCCTCTACGAGCAGTACTTC; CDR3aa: CASSPYGTGSLYEQYF
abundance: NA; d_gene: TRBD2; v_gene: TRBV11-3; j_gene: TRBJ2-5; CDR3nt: TGTGCCAGCAGCTTAACCGGGACTAGCGGGAGCCAAGAGACCCAGTACTTC; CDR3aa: CASSLTGTSGSQETQYF
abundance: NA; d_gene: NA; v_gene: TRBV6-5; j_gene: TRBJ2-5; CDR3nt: TGTGCCAGCAGTACAGGGTTAACCCAGTACTTC; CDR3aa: CASSTGLTQYF
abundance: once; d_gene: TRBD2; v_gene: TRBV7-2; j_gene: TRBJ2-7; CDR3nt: TGTGCCAGCAGCCCGGGAGGGGTCCAGTACTTC; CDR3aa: CASSPGGVQYF
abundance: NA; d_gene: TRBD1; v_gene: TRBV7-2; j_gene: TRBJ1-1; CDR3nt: TGTGCCAGCAGCTGGGACAGGGTGAAGAACACTGAAGCTTTCTTT; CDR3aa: CASSWDRVKNTEAFF
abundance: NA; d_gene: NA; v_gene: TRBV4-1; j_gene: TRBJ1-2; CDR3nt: TGCGCCAGCAGCCAAGGACCGGACAGCCCCTCAGGAGGCTACACCTTC; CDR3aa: CASSQGPDSPSGGYTF
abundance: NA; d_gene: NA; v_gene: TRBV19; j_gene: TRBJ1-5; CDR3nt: TGTGCCAGTAGTATAGATAGGGCGTCGGGTCAGCCCCAGCATTTT; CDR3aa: CASSIDRASGQPQHF
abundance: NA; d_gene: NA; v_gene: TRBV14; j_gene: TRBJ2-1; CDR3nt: TGTGCCAGCAGCCAAGAACTTCGAGCGGGCAATGAGCAGTTCTTC; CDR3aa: CASSQELRAGNEQFF
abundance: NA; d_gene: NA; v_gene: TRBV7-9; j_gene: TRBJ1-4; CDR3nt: TGTGCCAGCAGCTTGAAAGCCGCAACTAATGAAAAACTGTTTTTT; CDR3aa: CASSLKAATNEKLFF
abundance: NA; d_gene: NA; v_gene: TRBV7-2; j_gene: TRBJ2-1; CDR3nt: TGTGCCAGCAGCTTAGCCCCCTTACTAGCCCGTGGAGGTAATGAGCAGTTCTTC; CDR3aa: CASSLAPLLARGGNEQFF
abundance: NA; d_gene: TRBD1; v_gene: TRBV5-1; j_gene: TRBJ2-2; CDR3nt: TGCGCCAGCAGCATCCAGACAGGGTCGAACACCGGGGAGCTGTTTTTT; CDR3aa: CASSIQTGSNTGELFF
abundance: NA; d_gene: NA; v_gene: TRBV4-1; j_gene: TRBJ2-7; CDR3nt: TGCGCCAGCAGCCCTCCTGGCTCCTACGAGCAGTACTTC; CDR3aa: CASSPPGSYEQYF
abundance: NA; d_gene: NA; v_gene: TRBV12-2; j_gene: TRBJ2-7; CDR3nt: TGTGCAAGTCGCTTAGGAGGAGGCGGGAGGGCCCTCTACGAGCAGTACTTC; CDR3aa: CASRLGGGGRALYEQYF
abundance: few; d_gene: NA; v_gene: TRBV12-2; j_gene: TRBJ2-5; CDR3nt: TGTGCAAGTCGCCTAGGACTAGCGGAACAAGAGACCCAGTACTTC; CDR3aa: CASRLGLAEQETQYF
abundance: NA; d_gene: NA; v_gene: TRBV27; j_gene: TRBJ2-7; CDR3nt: TGTGCCAGCAGTTTATCGACCCAGGGCGACGGCGAGCAGTACTTC; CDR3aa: CASSLSTQGDGEQYF
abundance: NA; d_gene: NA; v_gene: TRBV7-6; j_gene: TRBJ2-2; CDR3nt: TGTGCCAGCCGACAGGACAGCAACACCGGGGAGCTGTTTTTT; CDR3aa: CASRQDSNTGELFF
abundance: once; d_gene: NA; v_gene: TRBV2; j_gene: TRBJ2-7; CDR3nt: TGTGCCAGCAGTGAACGGGGAATCAACGAGCAGTACTTC; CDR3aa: CASSERGINEQYF
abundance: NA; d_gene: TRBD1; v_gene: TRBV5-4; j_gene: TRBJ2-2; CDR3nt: TGTGCCAGCAGCTTGGGAAGGGCAGGGGGCGTACTTGGGGAGCTGTTTTTT; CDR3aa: CASSLGRAGGVLGELFF
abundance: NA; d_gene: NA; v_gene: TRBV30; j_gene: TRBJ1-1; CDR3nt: TGTGCCTGGAGTGGACAGCTGAACACTGAAGCTTTCTTT; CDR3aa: CAWSGQLNTEAFF
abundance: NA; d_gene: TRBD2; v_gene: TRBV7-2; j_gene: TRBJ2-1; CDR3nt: TGTGCCAGCAGCTTAGGTGGGACTACGAACAATGAGCAGTTCTTC; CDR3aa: CASSLGGTTNNEQFF
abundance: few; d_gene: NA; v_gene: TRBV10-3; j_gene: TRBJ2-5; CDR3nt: TGTGCCATCAGTGGGGATGGCGAGACCCAGTACTTC; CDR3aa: CAISGDGETQYF
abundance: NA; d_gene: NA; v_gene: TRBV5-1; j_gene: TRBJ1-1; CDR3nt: TGCGCCAGCAGCTTGGAGGGGAGAACTGAAGCTTTCTTT; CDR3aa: CASSLEGRTEAFF
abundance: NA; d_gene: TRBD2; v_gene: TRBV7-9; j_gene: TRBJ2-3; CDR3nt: TGTGCCAGCAGCTGGCTAGCGGGAGTTACAGATACGCAGTATTTT; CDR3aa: CASSWLAGVTDTQYF
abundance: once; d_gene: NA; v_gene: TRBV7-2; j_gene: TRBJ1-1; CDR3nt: TGTGCCAGCAGCCCTCGGGGGTTCAGGAACACTGAAGCTTTCTTT; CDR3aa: CASSPRGFRNTEAFF
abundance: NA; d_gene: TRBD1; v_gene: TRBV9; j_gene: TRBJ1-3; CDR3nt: TGTGCCAGCAGCGGTGGACAGGAAGACACCATATATTTT; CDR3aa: CASSGGQEDTIYF
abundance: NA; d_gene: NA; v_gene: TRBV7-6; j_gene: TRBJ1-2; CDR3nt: TGTGCCAGCAGCCCCCTCCTGAAGGGGACCACCTATGGCTACACCTTC; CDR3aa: CASSPLLKGTTYGYTF
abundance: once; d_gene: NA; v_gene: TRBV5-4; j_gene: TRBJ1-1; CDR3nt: TGTGCCAGCAGCCCCACGCGGGCCCTTGACACTGAAGCTTTCTTT; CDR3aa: CASSPTRALDTEAFF
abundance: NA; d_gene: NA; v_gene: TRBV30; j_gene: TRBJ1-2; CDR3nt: TGTGCCTGGAGTGTCCCGGGTGGTGGCTACATCTTC; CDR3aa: CAWSVPGGGYIF
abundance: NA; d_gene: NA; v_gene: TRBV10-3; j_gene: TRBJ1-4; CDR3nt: TGTGCCATCAGTGAAAGGAGGGAAAAACTGTTTTTT; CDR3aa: CAISERREKLFF
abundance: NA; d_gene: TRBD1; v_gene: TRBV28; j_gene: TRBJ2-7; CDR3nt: TGTGCCAGCAGTTTATCCCGGCAGGGGGCGTACGAGCAGTACTTC; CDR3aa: CASSLSRQGAYEQYF
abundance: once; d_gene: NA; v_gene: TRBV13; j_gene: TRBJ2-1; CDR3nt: TGTGCCAGCAGCTTAGGGACTTCCCATGAGCAGTTCTTC; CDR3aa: CASSLGTSHEQFF
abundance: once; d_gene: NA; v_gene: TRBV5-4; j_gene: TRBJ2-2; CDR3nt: TGTGCCAGCAGGGATTGGGGGAAACCGACCACCGGGGAGCTGTTTTTT; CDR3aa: CASRDWGKPTTGELFF
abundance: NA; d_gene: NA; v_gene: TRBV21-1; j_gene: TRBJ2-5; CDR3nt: TGTGCCAGCTCTGGGTCTGGCGGTGAGACCCAGTACTTC; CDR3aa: CASSGSGGETQYF
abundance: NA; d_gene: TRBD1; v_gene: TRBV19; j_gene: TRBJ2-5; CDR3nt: TGTGCCAGTAGTACCGGTAGGGACAGGGGGCGTCAAGAGACCCAGTACTTC; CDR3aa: CASSTGRDRGRQETQYF
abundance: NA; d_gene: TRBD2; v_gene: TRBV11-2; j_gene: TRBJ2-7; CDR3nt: TGTGCCAGCAGCCAAGATAGCGGGGCGCTCACCTACGAGCAGTACTTC; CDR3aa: CASSQDSGALTYEQYF
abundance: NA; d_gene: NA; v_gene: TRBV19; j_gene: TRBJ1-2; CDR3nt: TGTGCCAGTAGTACTTCGGCAGGGGTGGGCTATGGCTACACCTTC; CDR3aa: CASSTSAGVGYGYTF
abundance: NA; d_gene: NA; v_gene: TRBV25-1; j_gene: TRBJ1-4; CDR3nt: TGTGCCAGCAGAGTTGCAGGAAAACTGTTTTTT; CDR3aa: CASRVAGKLFF
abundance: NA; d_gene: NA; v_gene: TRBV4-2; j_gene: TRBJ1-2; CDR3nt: TGTGCCAGCAGCCAGGAGCCGCTCCGGGGGGCGGGCGGCTACACCTTC; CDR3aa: CASSQEPLRGAGGYTF
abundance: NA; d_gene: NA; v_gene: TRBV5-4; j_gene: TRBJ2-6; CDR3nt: TGTGCCAGCAGCTTGGGTTCCTACTCTGGGGCCAACGTCCTGACTTTC; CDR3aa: CASSLGSYSGANVLTF
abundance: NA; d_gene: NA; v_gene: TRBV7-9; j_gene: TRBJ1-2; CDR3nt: TGTGCCAGCAGCTTAGGGACAAATATCTATGGCTACACCTTC; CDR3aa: CASSLGTNIYGYTF
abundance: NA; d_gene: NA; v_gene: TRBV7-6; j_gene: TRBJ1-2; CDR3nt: TGTGCCAGCACCTTAGATGGGGTCGGCTACACCTTC; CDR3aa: CASTLDGVGYTF
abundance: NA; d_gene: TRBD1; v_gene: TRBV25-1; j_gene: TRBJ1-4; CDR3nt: TGTGCCAGCAGTGCTCCTAGGGGGCGCGAAAAACTGTTTTTT; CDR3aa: CASSAPRGREKLFF
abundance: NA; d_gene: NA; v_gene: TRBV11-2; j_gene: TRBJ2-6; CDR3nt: TGTGCCAGCAGCTTAGCGCACTCTGGGGCCAACGTCCTGACTTTC; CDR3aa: CASSLAHSGANVLTF
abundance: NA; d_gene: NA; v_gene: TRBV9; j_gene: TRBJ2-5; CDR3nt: TGTGCCAGCAGCGTAGGAGGGTACGGGAAAGAGACCCAGTACTTC; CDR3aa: CASSVGGYGKETQYF
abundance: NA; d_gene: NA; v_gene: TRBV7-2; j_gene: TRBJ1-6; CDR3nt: TGTGCCAGCAGCCTCCGACAAGACAATTCACCCCTCCACTTT; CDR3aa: CASSLRQDNSPLHF
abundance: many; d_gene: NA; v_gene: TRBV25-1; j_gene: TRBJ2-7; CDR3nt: TGTGCCAGCAGTGCACAGGAGCAGTACTTC; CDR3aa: CASSAQEQYF
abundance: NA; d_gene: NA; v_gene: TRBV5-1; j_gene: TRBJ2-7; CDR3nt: TGCGCCAGCAGCTTGGTCCCAGGGGAGCAGTACTTC; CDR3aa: CASSLVPGEQYF
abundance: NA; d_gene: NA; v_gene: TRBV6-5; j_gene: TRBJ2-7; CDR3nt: TGTGCCAGCAGTTACTCTCGGGGGCGACTCGACGAGCAGTACTTC; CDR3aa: CASSYSRGRLDEQYF
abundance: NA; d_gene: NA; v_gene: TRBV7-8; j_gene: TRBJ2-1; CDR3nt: TGTGCCAGCAGCTTAAGCAGGGGCAATGAGCAGTTCTTC; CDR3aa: CASSLSRGNEQFF
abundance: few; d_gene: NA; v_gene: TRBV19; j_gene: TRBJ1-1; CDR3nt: TGTGCCAGTACCCCCGGCACTGAAGCTTTCTTT; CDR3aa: CASTPGTEAFF
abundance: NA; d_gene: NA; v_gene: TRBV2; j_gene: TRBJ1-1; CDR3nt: TGTGCCAGCAGTGATGGTTTTCTGAACACTGAAGCTTTCTTT; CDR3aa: CASSDGFLNTEAFF